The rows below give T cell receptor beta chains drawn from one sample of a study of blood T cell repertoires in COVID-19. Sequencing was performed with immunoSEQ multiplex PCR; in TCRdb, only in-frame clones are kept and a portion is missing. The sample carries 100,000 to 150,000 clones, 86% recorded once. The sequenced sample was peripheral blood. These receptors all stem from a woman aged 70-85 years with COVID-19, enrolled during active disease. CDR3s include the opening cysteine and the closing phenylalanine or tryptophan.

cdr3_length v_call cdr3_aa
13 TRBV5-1 CASSFQSNTEAFF
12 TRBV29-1 CSTRDRVYGYTF
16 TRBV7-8 CASSARTSRNTGELFF
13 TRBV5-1 CASREDSNSPLHF
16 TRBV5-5 CASSSVPGQGNTEAFF
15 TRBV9 CASSVGTGGNRELFF
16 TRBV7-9 CASSVTRTVTQETQYF
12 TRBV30 CAWTNNNSPLHF
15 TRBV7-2 CASSLNTGGVGGYTF
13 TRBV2 CASSPRGEETQYF
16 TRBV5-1 CASSLSGGASYNEQFF
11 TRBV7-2 CASSLVEEQFF
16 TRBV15 CATSRDQGPRGNEQFF
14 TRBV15 CATSRGGSSTEAFF
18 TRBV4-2 CASSQDGKGLAGYNEQFF
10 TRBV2 CASSSGEQFF
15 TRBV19 CASSRTVPSNQPQHF
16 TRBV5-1 CASSNRTSGSGREQFF
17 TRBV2 CASSTPGLALITGELFF
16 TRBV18 CASSPVASGGSGVQYF
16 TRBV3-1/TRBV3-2 CASSGQGSRSGNTIYF
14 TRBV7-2 CASSLDISNQPQHF
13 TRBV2 CASSEERGETQYF
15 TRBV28 CASSTPGTGYSPLHF
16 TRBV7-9 CASSPNSVQGRNTIYF
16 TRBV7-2 CASSSGVGRAWKTQYF
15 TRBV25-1 CASSDWGQGSGELFF
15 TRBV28 CASKSGDRVNQPQHF
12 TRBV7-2 CASSLDGVEQYF
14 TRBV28 CASRLGGANTEAFF
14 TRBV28 CASTPPRQFSEQYF
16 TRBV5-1 CASSLGSPGRDSPLHF
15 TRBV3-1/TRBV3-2 CASSRALAEYNEQFF
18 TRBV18 CASSPRTVTSSYNSPLHF
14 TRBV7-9 CASSLNSGGETQYF
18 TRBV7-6 CASSLAPGLAGITDTQYF
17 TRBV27 CASRRTGDRTTNEKLFF
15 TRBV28 CASSLDRRGTYEQYF
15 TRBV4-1 CASSQGDSRYEKLFF
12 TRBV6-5 CASSSQENGYTF
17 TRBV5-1 CASSIGTGGALNTEAFF
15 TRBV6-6 CASSYSRRKNTEAFF
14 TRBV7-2 CASSRDTTSYEQYF
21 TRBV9 CASSVGPGRTPASGGVETQYF
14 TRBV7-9 CASSLGKKDRALHF